The clone carrying this T cell receptor beta chain was picked up a small number of times. Antigen unknown. With 7 bases clipped from V and 4 bases from J, the junction kept 7 bases outside the gene matches. The CDR3 has 14 residues. The V gene's germline CDR1 is KGHDR and CDR2 SFDVKD. This entry is derived from a study of T-cell memory formation after mild COVID-19. Findings and limits, study-wide: Contracting clones from day 15 to 85 had balanced CD4/CD8; later expanders favoured CD4+. Confirmation was lacking for SARS-CoV-2 specificity of second-wave clones that peaked on day 37. Some clones that responded were present in memory (sampled pre-infection), which suggests cross-reactive memory joined.

cDNA libraries for TCR alpha and TCR beta, carrying sample barcodes and UMIs, came from 5'RACE with constant-segment primers. TCRdb re-derived calls from the 5' RACE reads in MiXCR, one entry per CDR3 protein. The repertoire holds about 560,000 distinct CDR3 sequences, with 15% to 20% as singletons. This chain connects TRBV24-1 to TRBJ2-7, with 9 positions matching TRBD1. The source of this sequence is an adult woman who had mild COVID-19 (a few samples of this study predate the infection). Cell type and time point are not known. The specimen sequenced was PBMCs or a T cell subset sorted from them (not recorded which). In nucleotides, the CDR3 is TGTGCCACCAGCCGCACAGGGGGCTTGTACGAGCAGTACTTC. Translating gives CATSRTGGLYEQYF.